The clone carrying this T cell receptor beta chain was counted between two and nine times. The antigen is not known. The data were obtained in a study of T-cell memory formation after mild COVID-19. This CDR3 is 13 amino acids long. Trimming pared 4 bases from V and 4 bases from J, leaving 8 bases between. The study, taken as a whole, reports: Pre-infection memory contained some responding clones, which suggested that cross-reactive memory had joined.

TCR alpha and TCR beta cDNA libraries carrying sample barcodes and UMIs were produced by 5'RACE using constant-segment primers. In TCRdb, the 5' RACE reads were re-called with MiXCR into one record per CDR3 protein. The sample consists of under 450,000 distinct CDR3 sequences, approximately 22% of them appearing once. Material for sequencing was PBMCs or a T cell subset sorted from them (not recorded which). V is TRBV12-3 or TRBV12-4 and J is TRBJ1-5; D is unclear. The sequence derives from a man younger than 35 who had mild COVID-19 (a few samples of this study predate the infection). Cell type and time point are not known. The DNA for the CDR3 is TGTGCCAGCAGTTCACGACGGAATCAGCCCCAGCATTTT. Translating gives CASSSRRNQPQHF.